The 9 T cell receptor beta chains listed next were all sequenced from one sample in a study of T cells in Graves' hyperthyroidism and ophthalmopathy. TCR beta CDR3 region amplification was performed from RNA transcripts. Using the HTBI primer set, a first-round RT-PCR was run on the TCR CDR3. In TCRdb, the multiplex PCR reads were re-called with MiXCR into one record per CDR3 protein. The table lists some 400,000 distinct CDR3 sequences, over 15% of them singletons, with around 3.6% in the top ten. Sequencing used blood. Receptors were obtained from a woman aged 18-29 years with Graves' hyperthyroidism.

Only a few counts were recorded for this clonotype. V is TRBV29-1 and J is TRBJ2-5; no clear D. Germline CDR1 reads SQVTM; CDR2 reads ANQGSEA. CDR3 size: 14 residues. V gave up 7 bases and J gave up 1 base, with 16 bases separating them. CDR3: CSGLPSAIQETQYF. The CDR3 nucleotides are TGCAGCGGCCTCCCTTCGGCGATCCAAGAGACCCAGTACTTC.

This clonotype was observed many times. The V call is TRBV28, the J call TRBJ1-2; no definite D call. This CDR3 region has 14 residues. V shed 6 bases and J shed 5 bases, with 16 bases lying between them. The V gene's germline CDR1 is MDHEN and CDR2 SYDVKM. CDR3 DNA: TGTGCCAGCAGCGACGGAAGTAGGACTTATGGCTACACCTTC. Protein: CASSDGSRTYGYTF.

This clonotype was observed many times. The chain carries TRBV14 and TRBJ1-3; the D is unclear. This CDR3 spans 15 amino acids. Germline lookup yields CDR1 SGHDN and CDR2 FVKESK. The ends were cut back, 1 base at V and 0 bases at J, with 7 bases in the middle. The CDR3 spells CASSQVLLSGNTIYF. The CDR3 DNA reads TGTGCCAGCAGCCAAGTCCTTCTCTCTGGAAACACCATATATTTT.

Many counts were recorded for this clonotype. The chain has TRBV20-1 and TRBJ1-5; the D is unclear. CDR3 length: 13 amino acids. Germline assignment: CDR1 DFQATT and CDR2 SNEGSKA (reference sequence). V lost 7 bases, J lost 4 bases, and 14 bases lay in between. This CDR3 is CSGREINNQPQHF. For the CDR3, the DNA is TGCAGTGGAAGGGAAATTAATAATCAGCCCCAGCATTTT.

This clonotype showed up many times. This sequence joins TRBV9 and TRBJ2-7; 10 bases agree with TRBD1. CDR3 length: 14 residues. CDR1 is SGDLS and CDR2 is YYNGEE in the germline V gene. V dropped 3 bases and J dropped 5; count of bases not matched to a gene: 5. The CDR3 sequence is CASSARQGADEQYF. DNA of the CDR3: TGTGCCAGCAGCGCCAGACAGGGGGCGGACGAGCAGTACTTC.

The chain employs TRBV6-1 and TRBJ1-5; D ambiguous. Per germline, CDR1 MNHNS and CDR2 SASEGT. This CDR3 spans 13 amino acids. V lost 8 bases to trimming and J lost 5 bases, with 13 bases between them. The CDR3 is CASLEGYYQPQHF. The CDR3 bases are TGTGCCAGCCTGGAGGGTTACTATCAGCCCCAGCATTTT.

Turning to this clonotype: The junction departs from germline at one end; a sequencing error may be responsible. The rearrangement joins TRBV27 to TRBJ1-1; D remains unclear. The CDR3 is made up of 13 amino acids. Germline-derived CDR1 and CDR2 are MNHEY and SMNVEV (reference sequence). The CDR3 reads CASSFGRATEACF. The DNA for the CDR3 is TGTGCCAGCAGTTTTGGCCGGGCCACTGAAGCGTGCTTT.

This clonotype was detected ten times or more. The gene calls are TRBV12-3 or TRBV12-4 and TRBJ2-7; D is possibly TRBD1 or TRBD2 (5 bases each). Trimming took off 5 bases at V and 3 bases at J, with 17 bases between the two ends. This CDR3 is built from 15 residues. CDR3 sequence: CASSPRDAIHYEQYF. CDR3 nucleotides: TGTGCCAGCAGTCCAAGGGACGCGATACACTACGAGCAGTACTTC.

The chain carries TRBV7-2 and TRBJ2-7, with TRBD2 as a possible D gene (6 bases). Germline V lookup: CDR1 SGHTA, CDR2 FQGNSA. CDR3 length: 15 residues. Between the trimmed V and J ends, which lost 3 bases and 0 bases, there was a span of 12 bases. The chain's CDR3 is CASSFPGDLSYEQYF. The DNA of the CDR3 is TGTGCCAGCAGCTTTCCGGGGGACCTCTCCTACGAGCAGTACTTC. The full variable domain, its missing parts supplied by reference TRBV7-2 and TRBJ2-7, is GAGVSQSPSNKVTEKGKDVELRCDPISGHTALYWYRQSLGQGLEFLIYFQGNSAPDKSGLPSDRFSAERTGGSVSTLTIQRTQQEDSAVYLCASSFPGDLSYEQYFGPGTRLTVT.